The following is a T cell receptor (beta chain) sequence with its context. The sample belongs to a study of blood T cell repertoires in COVID-19. Background on the study: There were acute and convalescent COVID-19 samples, and they came from the United States, Italy and Spain. The cDNA or gDNA used as material had been derived from T cells, B-cell-depleted T cells, or PBMCs.

Per the study methods: Nucleated cell number was recorded as an estimate derived from reference gene primer amplification. Measured with immunoSEQ multiplex PCR; TCRdb has only the in-frame clones, and not every one. That table gives V, J and clone size, and the DNA gave D and trimming. The sample consists of roughly 350,000 clones, around nine tenths of them appearing once. The CDR3 is 13 amino acids. Germline CDR1 reads SGHTA; CDR2 reads FQGNSA. V lost 1 base and J 6 bases, leaving 9 bases between the germline ends. This chain uses TRBV7-2 with TRBJ1-1; perhaps TRBD1 as D (5 bases). The sequenced sample consisted of peripheral blood. This receptor was taken from a woman aged 70-85 years with COVID-19, enrolled during active disease. The CDR3 spells CASSLVGRAEAFF. The CDR3 DNA sequence: TGTGCCAGCAGCTTAGTGGGCAGGGCTGAAGCTTTCTTT.